The 7 T cell receptor beta chains in this list originate from one sample, sequenced in a study of cytomegalovirus exposure and HLA in healthy donors. A multiplex PCR was run with 60 Vbeta primers and 13 Jbeta primers. Sequencing used immunoSEQ multiplex PCR; TCRdb keeps in-frame clones, though not all of them. Of 150,000 to 200,000 clones listed, 83% were seen once; the top ten hold approximately 4%. The sample consisted of PBMCs. Receptors originate from a middle-aged man in good health and CMV-seropositive.

The V call is TRBV6-5, the J call TRBJ2-7, with TRBD2 identical over 8 bases. The CDR3 is 14 amino acids. The V segment lost 4 bases and the J segment 2 bases; nucleotides outside the gene matches: 4. Per germline, CDR1 MNHEY and CDR2 SVGAGI. CDR3 residues: CASSSFGRAYEQYF. In DNA, the CDR3 is TGTGCCAGCAGTTCTTTCGGGAGGGCCTACGAGCAGTACTTC.

This chain links TRBV5-1 with TRBJ2-1, with D possibly being TRBD2 (6 bases). Trimming removed 1 base at V and 8 bases at J, with 10 bases between. The CDR3 runs to 13 residues. CDR1 is SGHRS and CDR2 is YFSETQ in the germline V gene. In DNA form, the CDR3 reads TGCGCCAGCAGCTTGCGAGGGGAGGATGAGCAGTTCTTC. Translated, it gives CASSLRGEDEQFF.

The chain couples TRBV28 to TRBJ2-4; 9 positions match TRBD1. Trimming took 8 bases from V and 15 from J; bases not matched to a gene: 14. This CDR3 has 13 amino acids. Germline CDR1 and CDR2: MDHEN and SYDVKM. CDR3 amino acids: CASGNHRGQGGYF. The CDR3 region has the DNA TGTGCCAGCGGCAATCACAGGGGGCAGGGGGGGTACTTC.

V usage is TRBV10-3 and J usage is TRBJ1-1, with TRBD1 as a possible D gene (5 bases). Trimming removed 3 bases at V and 0 bases at J, with 11 bases between. Germline V CDR1 and CDR2: ENHRY, SYGVKD. The CDR3 contains 15 residues. CDR3 coding DNA: TGTGCCATCAGTGAAGTCCCAGGGATGAACACTGAAGCTTTCTTT. Amino acids: CAISEVPGMNTEAFF.

CDR3 amino acids: CAISERDTLNYGYTF. The CDR3 DNA reads TGTGCCATCAGTGAGAGGGACACCCTTAACTATGGCTACACCTTC. The V and J genes are TRBV10-3 and TRBJ1-2; the D gene is possibly TRBD1 (6 bases). This CDR3 has 15 residues. Germline values: CDR1 ENHRY, CDR2 SYGVKD. V was shortened by 2 bases and J by 1 base, with 11 bases between the two germline ends.

The rearrangement links TRBV9 to TRBJ2-1; the match to TRBD2 covers 7 bases. The CDR3 covers 15 residues. V lost 4 bases, J lost 6 bases, and 10 bases stayed unmatched. Looked up from germline, CDR1 is SGDLS and CDR2 is YYNGEE. The CDR3 loop is CASSTSGRGTNEQFF. CDR3 nucleotide sequence: TGTGCCAGCAGCACAAGCGGGCGGGGGACCAATGAGCAGTTCTTC.

In its sample, this clone was seen once. The chain uses TRBV5-6 and TRBJ1-1, with D perhaps TRBD1 (5 bases). Germline-derived CDR1 and CDR2 are SGHDT and YYEEEE. The V and J ends lost 4 bases and 5 bases respectively, with 12 bases between them. The CDR3 is made up of 13 amino acids. This chain's CDR3 is CASSRKTVTEAFF. CDR3 bases: TGTGCCAGCAGCAGGAAGACAGTTACTGAAGCTTTCTTT.